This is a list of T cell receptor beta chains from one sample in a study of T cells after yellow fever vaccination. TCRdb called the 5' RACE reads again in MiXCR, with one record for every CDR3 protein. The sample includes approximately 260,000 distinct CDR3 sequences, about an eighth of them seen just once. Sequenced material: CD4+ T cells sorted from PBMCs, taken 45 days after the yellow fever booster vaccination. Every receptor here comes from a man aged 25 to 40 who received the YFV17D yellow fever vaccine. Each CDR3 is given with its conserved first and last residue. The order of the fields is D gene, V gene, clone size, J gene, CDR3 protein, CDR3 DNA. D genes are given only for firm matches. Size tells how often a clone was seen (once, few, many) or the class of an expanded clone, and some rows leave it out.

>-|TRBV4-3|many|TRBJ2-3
CASSPQRSTDTQYF
TGCGCCAGCAGCCCCCAGCGCTCCACAGATACGCAGTATTTT
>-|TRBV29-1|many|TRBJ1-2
CSVSPGQYGYTF
TGCAGCGTCTCACCAGGGCAGTATGGCTACACCTTC
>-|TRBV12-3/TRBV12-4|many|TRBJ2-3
CASSFSLDTQYF
TGTGCCAGCAGTTTCTCCTTAGATACGCAGTATTTT
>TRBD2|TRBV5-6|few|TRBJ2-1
CASSLGLAGGPADNEQFF
TGTGCCAGCAGCTTAGGGCTAGCGGGAGGGCCGGCCGACAATGAGCAGTTCTTC
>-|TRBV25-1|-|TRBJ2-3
CASSEPTPGTDTQYF
TGTGCCAGCAGTGAACCGACCCCCGGAACAGATACGCAGTATTTT
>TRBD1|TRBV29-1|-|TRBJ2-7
CSVADRGSYEQYF
TGCAGCGTCGCGGACAGGGGTTCCTACGAGCAGTACTTC
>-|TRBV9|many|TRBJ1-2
CASSVGQFYGYTF
TGTGCCAGCAGCGTCGGACAGTTCTATGGCTACACCTTC
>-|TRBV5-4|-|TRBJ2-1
CASSLVQARDEQFF
TGTGCCAGCAGCTTGGTTCAGGCAAGGGATGAGCAGTTCTTC
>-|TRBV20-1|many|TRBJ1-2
CSARRADPSGYTF
TGCAGTGCTAGGAGGGCGGATCCCAGTGGCTACACCTTC
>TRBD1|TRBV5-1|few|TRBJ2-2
CASSWGQGATGELFF
TGCGCCAGCAGCTGGGGACAGGGGGCCACCGGGGAGCTGTTTTTT
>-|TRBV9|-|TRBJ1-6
CASSGGVYNSPLHF
TGTGCCAGCAGCGGAGGGGTTTATAATTCACCCCTCCACTTT
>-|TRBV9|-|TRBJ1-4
CASSNYSEKLFF
TGTGCCAGCTCAAACTACAGTGAAAAACTGTTTTTT
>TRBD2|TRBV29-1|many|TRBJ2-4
CSVETSGSKNIQYF
TGCAGCGTTGAAACTAGCGGTTCCAAAAACATTCAGTACTTC
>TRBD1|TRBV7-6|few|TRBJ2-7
CASSHSPGQGSEQYF
TGTGCCAGCAGCCATTCCCCGGGACAGGGGAGCGAGCAGTACTTC
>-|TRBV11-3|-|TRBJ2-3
CASSLTPGDTQYF
TGTGCCAGCAGCTTAACGCCCGGAGATACGCAGTATTTT
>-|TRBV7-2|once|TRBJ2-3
CASSLAAFVTDTQYF
TGTGCCAGCAGCTTAGCCGCATTCGTGACAGATACGCAGTATTTT
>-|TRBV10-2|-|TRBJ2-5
CASTPGERLYF
TGCGCCAGCACGCCGGGGGAGCGGCTCTACTTC
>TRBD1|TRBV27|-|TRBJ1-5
CASSPRPTGVGQPQHF
TGTGCCAGCAGCCCTCGGCCCACAGGGGTAGGTCAGCCCCAGCATTTT
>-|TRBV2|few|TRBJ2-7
CASRGAGGEQYF
TGTGCCAGCAGGGGGGCCGGAGGAGAGCAGTACTTC
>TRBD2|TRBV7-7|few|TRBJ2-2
CASSRPRQGLAGRTGELFF
TGTGCCAGCAGCAGACCCCGCCAAGGACTAGCGGGACGCACCGGGGAGCTGTTTTTT
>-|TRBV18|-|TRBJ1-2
CASSPRQENDYGYTF
TGTGCCAGCTCACCACGGCAGGAAAATGACTATGGCTACACCTTC
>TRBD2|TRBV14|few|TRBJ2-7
CASSQSGTYEQYF
TGTGCCAGCAGCCAGAGCGGGACCTACGAGCAGTACTTC
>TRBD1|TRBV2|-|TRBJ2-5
CASSRDRVREETQYF
TGTGCCAGCAGTCGGGACAGGGTACGTGAGGAGACCCAGTACTTC
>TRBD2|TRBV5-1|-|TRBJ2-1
CASSYLAGGQPEQFF
TGCGCCAGCAGCTACCTTGCGGGAGGGCAGCCTGAGCAGTTCTTC
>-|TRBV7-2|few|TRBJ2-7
CASSLGLSVYEQYF
TGTGCCAGCAGCCTGGGGCTCTCCGTCTACGAGCAGTACTTC
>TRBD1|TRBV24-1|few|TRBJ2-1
CATSDTRTGEQFF
TGTGCCACCAGTGATACGAGGACAGGCGAGCAGTTCTTC
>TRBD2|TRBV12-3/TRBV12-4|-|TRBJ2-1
CASSLLGLALNEQFF
TGTGCCAGCAGTTTACTGGGACTAGCTCTCAATGAGCAGTTCTTC
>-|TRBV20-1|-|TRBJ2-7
CSASLEGPSYEQYF
TGCAGTGCTAGTCTCGAGGGACCCTCCTACGAGCAGTACTTC
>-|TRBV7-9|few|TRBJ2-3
CASRPGQGGDTQYF
TGTGCCAGCAGACCTGGACAGGGAGGGGATACGCAGTATTTT
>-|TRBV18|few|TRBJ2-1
CASSPPMGRNSYNEQFF
TGTGCCAGCTCACCTCCAATGGGACGGAATTCCTACAATGAGCAGTTCTTC
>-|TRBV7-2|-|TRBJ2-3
CASSLVGQGDTQYF
TGTGCCAGCAGCTTAGTAGGTCAGGGAGATACGCAGTATTTT
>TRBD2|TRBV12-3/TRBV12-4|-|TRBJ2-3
CASRSYSGVADTQYF
TGTGCCAGCAGGTCATATAGCGGGGTCGCAGATACGCAGTATTTT
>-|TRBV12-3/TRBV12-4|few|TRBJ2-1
CASTDLEGEQFF
TGTGCCAGCACCGACCTGGAGGGGGAGCAGTTCTTC
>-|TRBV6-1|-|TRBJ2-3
CASSERSASTDTQYF
TGTGCCAGCAGTGAGCGGTCAGCTAGCACAGATACGCAGTATTTT
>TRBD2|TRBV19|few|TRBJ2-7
CASRAEGAGTLYEQYF
TGTGCCAGTCGCGCCGAAGGAGCGGGAACTCTCTACGAGCAGTACTTC
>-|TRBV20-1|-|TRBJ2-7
CSARGDYEQYF
TGCAGTGCTAGAGGGGACTACGAGCAGTACTTC
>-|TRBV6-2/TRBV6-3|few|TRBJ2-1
CASVLSQSNEQFF
TGTGCCAGCGTCCTCTCACAATCCAATGAGCAGTTCTTC
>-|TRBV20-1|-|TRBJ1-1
CSARDRAGANTEAFF
TGCAGTGCTAGAGATAGGGCGGGAGCTAACACTGAAGCTTTCTTT
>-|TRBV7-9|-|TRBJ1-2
CASSSRGYGYTF
TGTGCCAGCAGCTCCCGAGGGTATGGCTACACCTTC
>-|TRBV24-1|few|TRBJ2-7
CAQTRQYF
TGTGCCCAAACAAGGCAGTACTTC
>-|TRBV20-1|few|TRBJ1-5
CSLHGGTPNQPQHF
TGCAGTTTGCATGGGGGGACACCAAATCAGCCCCAGCATTTT
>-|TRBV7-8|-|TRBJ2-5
CASSLQTGSETQYF
TGTGCCAGCAGCTTACAGACAGGTTCGGAGACCCAGTACTTC
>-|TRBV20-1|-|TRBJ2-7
CSASGGPYEQYF
TGCAGTGCTAGCGGCGGACCCTACGAGCAGTACTTC
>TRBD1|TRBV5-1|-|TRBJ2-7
CASSPQGARSYEQYF
TGCGCCAGCAGTCCACAGGGGGCACGTTCCTACGAGCAGTACTTC